This T cell receptor (beta chain) comes out of a study of early stage breast cancer tumors. This clone was seen a handful of times. The assay was immunoSEQ multiplex PCR, and TCRdb's table has in-frame clones only and misses some. Here the sample spans fewer than 35,000 clones, roughly four fifths being singletons. The CDR3 consists of 16 residues. Germline V lookup: CDR1 LNHDA, CDR2 SQIVND (reference sequence). Trimming at V came to 5 bases and at J to 2 bases, leaving 4 bases not matched to a gene. Material for sequencing was breast tumor tissue. This sequence joins TRBV19 and TRBJ2-2; TRBD2 matches 11 bases. This receptor was taken from a young adult with breast cancer. The CDR3 loop is CASSWLAGGNTGELFF. The CDR3 region has the DNA TGTGCCAGTAGTTGGCTAGCGGGAGGTAACACCGGGGAGCTGTTTTTT. The entire variable domain, with the rest obtained from reference TRBV19 and TRBJ2-2, is as follows: DGGITQSPKYLFRKEGQNVTLSCEQNLNHDAMYWYRQDPGQGLRLIYYSQIVNDFQKGDIAEGYSVSREKKESFPLTVTSAQKNPTAFYLCASSWLAGGNTGELFFGEGSRLTVL.